The entry below describes one T cell receptor beta chain. The data originate from a study of shared clonotypes between healthy human individuals. TCRdb's table, derived via immunoSEQ multiplex PCR, lists solely in-frame clones and lacks some. The data show about 1.1 million clones, 60% to 80% seen once. J lost 4 bases, V lost 10 bases, and 12 bases had no gene match. CDR3 length equals 17 residues. CDR1 LNHDA and CDR2 SQIVND come from the germline V gene (reference sequence). Researchers partitioned CD4+ cells into CD45RA+ naive and CD45RA-negative memory subsets. The V gene is TRBV19, the J gene TRBJ2-1; 14 positions match TRBD2. The sequenced sample was memory CD4+ T cells from PBMCs. Subset specified: CD45RA-negative fraction. This sequence originates from a man between 18 and 35 years old in good health. Some clones in this sample may be carry-over from other donors' samples. For the CDR3, the DNA is TGTGCCACTAAACCGGGACTAGCGGGAGTGGGGTACAATGAGCAGTTCTTC. Translating it yields CATKPGLAGVGYNEQFF.